What follows are 29 T cell receptor beta chains derived from one specimen sequenced in a study of beta chain features in type 1 diabetes. Expressed TCRB transcripts were sequenced because the isolated RNA had all been reverse transcribed beforehand. Clones were read by immunoSEQ multiplex PCR, and TCRdb kept only the in-frame ones, dropping some. The sample shows a few hundred thousand clones, roughly 31% of them seen only once. The sample consisted of naive CD4+ T cells from blood. These receptors came from a man aged 18 to 30 in good health.

This clone was detected a few times. The chain carries TRBV10-3 and TRBJ2-1, with 9 bases matching TRBD1. The CDR3 is made up of 15 amino acids. Germline V gene data show CDR1 as ENHRY and CDR2 as SYGVKD. V was clipped by 3 bases and J by 6 bases; unmatched bases: 6. In nucleotides, the CDR3 is TGTGCCATCAGTGATGGGACAGGGATCAGCAATGAGCAGTTCTTC. It encodes CAISDGTGISNEQFF.

The chain combines TRBV15 with TRBJ2-5, with 9 positions matching TRBD1. The CDR3 runs 17 residues. Germline CDR1 reads LNHNV; CDR2 reads YYDKDF (reference sequence). V shed 2 bases, J shed 4 bases, and the junction held 11 bases outside the gene matches. CDR3 sequence (DNA): TGTGCCACCAGCAGATCGCCACCGGGACAGGGTTTAGAGACCCAGTACTTC. Translation gives CATSRSPPGQGLETQYF.

The CDR3 DNA reads TGTGCCGGATCCCTAGAGCTTGACAATGAGCAGTTCTTC. It yields the protein CAGSLELDNEQFF. This chain uses TRBV2 with TRBJ2-1; D remains unclear. CDR3 length: 13 amino acids. The V end was cut by 11 bases, the J end by 5 bases, with 16 bases between. The germline gives CDR1 SNHLY, CDR2 FYNNEI.

This clone has a handful of counts. The chain uses TRBV7-2 and TRBJ2-4, with D possibly being TRBD1 or TRBD2 (5 bases each). Germline loops: CDR1 SGHTA, CDR2 FQGNSA. The CDR3 has 16 amino acids. Between the trimmed V and J ends, which lost 4 bases and 0 bases, there was a span of 13 bases. CDR3 sequence (DNA): TGTGCCAGCAGCTCGGGACGGACGGTAGCCAAAAACATTCAGTACTTC. Amino acids: CASSSGRTVAKNIQYF.

This clone has a handful of counts. The chain joins TRBV10-3 to TRBJ2-3; no definite D call. This CDR3 is 13 amino acids long. Germline V gene lookup returns CDR1 ENHRY and CDR2 SYGVKD. The V end lost 6 bases, the J end lost 4 bases, and 11 bases lay between the germline ends. As DNA, the CDR3 is TGTGCCATCAGCGGGTTAGGTCCAGATACGCAGTATTTT. It codes for CAISGLGPDTQYF.

The chain links TRBV11-1 to TRBJ2-1; 12 positions agree with TRBD2. Germline CDR1 and CDR2: SGHAT and FQDESV (reference sequence). This CDR3 has 17 residues. Trimming at V came to 5 bases and at J to 7 bases, leaving 12 bases not matched to a gene. CDR3 loop: CASSPLLAGGPLNEQFF. In DNA, the CDR3 is TGTGCCAGCAGCCCCTTGCTAGCGGGAGGGCCTCTTAATGAGCAGTTCTTC.

This clone was seen a handful of times. The rearrangement uses TRBV30 and TRBJ2-1; 10 nucleotides match TRBD2. The junction had 8 bases not matched to a gene; V was cut back by 0 bases and J by 12 bases. Per the germline V gene, CDR1 is GTSNPN and CDR2 is SVGIG (reference sequence). The CDR3 sequence is 14 residues long. DNA of the CDR3: TGTGCCTGGAGTGTTTTGTCTAGCGGGAGTTTGCAGTTCTTC. It yields the protein CAWSVLSSGSLQFF.

This clone was picked up a small number of times. This chain uses TRBV4-1 with TRBJ2-6, with 7 bases fitting TRBD1. Germline CDR1 and CDR2: MGHRA and YSYEKL. The CDR3 consists of 17 residues. J was trimmed by 2 bases and V by 0 bases; bases with no gene match: 4. CDR3 coding DNA: TGCGCCAGCAGCCAAGACGCTGACAGGGCTGGGGCCAACGTCCTGACTTTC. Amino acid sequence: CASSQDADRAGANVLTF.

This clone was observed a few times. The rearrangement links TRBV30 to TRBJ2-7; a possible D gene is TRBD2 (5 bases). Between the trimmed V and J ends, which lost 4 bases and 11 bases, there was a span of 18 bases. Germline lookup yields CDR1 GTSNPN and CDR2 SVGIG (reference sequence). The length of the CDR3 is 12 residues. CDR3 sequence reads: CAWKSGQRYEYF. The CDR3 bases are TGTGCCTGGAAATCCGGGCAGCGGTACGAGTACTTC.

The rearrangement links TRBV25-1 to TRBJ2-3; no firm D call. V was pared by 1 base and J by 0 bases, with 5 bases between. The CDR3 extends over 14 amino acids. The germline V gene has CDR1 MGHDK and CDR2 SYGVNS. The CDR3 reads CASSEWASTDTQYF. CDR3 in DNA: TGTGCCAGCAGTGAATGGGCTAGCACAGATACGCAGTATTTT.

This chain uses TRBV9 with TRBJ2-1, with D possibly matching TRBD1 (5 bases). The CDR3 has 14 amino acids. Germline CDR1 is SGDLS and CDR2 is YYNGEE. V gave up 0 bases and J gave up 8 bases, with 12 bases separating them. The DNA of the CDR3 is TGTGCCAGCAGCGTAGGGGGCTCCTCTGATGAGCAGTTCTTC. It yields the protein CASSVGGSSDEQFF.

There are a few counts of this clone. The V call is TRBV2, the J call TRBJ1-4; no clear D. The V end lost 1 base, the J end lost 8 bases, and 14 bases lay between the germline ends. CDR1 is SNHLY and CDR2 is FYNNEI in the germline V gene. This CDR3 contains 15 residues. CDR3 sequence: CASSEVGRGIEKLFF. DNA for the CDR3: TGTGCCAGCAGTGAAGTTGGAAGAGGAATCGAAAAACTGTTTTTT.

The chain is built from TRBV2 and TRBJ1-2; D is unclear. Per germline, CDR1 SNHLY and CDR2 FYNNEI. Trimming stripped 7 bases from V and 2 bases from J, with 17 bases between. The CDR3 has 15 residues. The CDR3 protein is CASKPGLISNYGYTF. The CDR3 nucleotides are TGTGCCAGCAAACCAGGACTGATCTCAAACTATGGCTACACCTTC.

This clone occurred a few times. V and J are TRBV7-9 and TRBJ2-5, with D tentatively TRBD2 (7 bases). The germline CDR1 and CDR2 sequences are SEHNR and FQNEAQ (reference sequence). With 5 bases removed from V and 8 bases from J, the gap between germline ends came to 18 bases. This CDR3 is built from 14 residues. CDR3 amino acids: CASSTSGDTGTQYF. The CDR3 DNA reads TGTGCCAGCAGCACCAGCGGGGACACTGGTACCCAGTACTTC.

As DNA, the CDR3 is TGCGCCAGCAGCTTGTGGTCAGAGGCTAATGAGCAGTTCTTC. Amino acid sequence: CASSLWSEANEQFF. The rearrangement links TRBV5-1 to TRBJ2-1; unclear D gene. The V end lost 1 base, the J end lost 7 bases, and 12 bases lay between the germline ends. The CDR3 is 14 residues long. Germline assignment: CDR1 SGHRS and CDR2 YFSETQ.

The chain employs TRBV5-1 and TRBJ2-3; TRBD2 might be the D (5 bases). CDR3 size: 13 residues. Trimming took off 0 bases at V and 14 bases at J, with 16 bases between the two ends. Germline CDR1 is SGHRS and CDR2 is YFSETQ. The CDR3 sequence is CASSLEGGSETYF. The DNA of the CDR3 is TGCGCCAGCAGCTTGGAAGGTGGGAGCGAAACGTATTTT.

This clone was recorded a few times. The chain uses TRBV30 and TRBJ2-2; 7 nucleotides align to TRBD2. The CDR3 consists of 16 residues. Losses at the gene ends were 4 bases for V and 5 bases for J; bases not matched to a gene: 13. From germline, CDR1 is GTSNPN and CDR2 SVGIG (reference sequence). CDR3: CAWIPLGSGKTGELFF. As DNA, the CDR3 is TGTGCCTGGATCCCTCTAGGGAGCGGGAAAACCGGGGAGCTGTTTTTT.

The gene calls are TRBV18 and TRBJ2-6; D remains ambiguous. Germline V gene data show CDR1 as KGHSH and CDR2 as LQKENI. The V end lost 2 bases, the J end lost 0 bases, and 8 bases lay between the germline ends. CDR3 length: 16 amino acids. The CDR3 region is CASSPRQASGANVLTF. The CDR3 nucleotides are TGTGCCAGCTCACCAAGGCAGGCCTCTGGGGCCAACGTCCTGACTTTC.

The rearrangement uses TRBV7-9 and TRBJ2-3; 7 bases fit TRBD1. CDR3 length equals 16 residues. The trim removed 5 bases at V and 2 bases at J, leaving 10 bases unmatched. Germline values: CDR1 SEHNR, CDR2 FQNEAQ (reference sequence). CDR3 protein: CASSPKPTGITDTQYF. DNA of the CDR3: TGTGCCAGCAGCCCAAAGCCGACAGGGATCACAGATACGCAGTATTTT.

This chain uses TRBV30 with TRBJ2-3; D not resolved. V lost 0 bases to trimming and J lost 0 bases, with 7 bases between them. This CDR3 contains 14 residues. In germline, CDR1 is GTSNPN, CDR2 SVGIG (reference sequence). CDR3 region: CAWSVRGSTDTQYF. CDR3 coding DNA: TGTGCCTGGAGTGTACGTGGGAGCACAGATACGCAGTATTTT.

The rearrangement links TRBV6-1 to TRBJ2-7, with D tentatively TRBD2 (5 bases). V dropped 2 bases and J dropped 7 bases, with 9 bases sitting between them. The CDR3 extends over 12 amino acids. Germline-derived CDR1 and CDR2 are MNHNS and SASEGT. The CDR3 DNA follows: TGTGCCAGCAGTGAAACGAGGGTTGAGCAGTACTTC. Encoded protein: CASSETRVEQYF.

The chain uses TRBV29-1 and TRBJ1-1, with D perhaps matching TRBD1 (6 bases). CDR3 length: 15 amino acids. V lost 2 bases, J lost 5 bases, and 18 bases lay in between. Per the germline V gene, CDR1 is SQVTM and CDR2 is ANQGSEA. The CDR3 is CSVEFRGGRRTEAFF. CDR3 nucleotides: TGCAGCGTTGAATTTAGGGGGGGCAGAAGGACTGAAGCTTTCTTT.

The chain joins TRBV30 to TRBJ2-3; D is unresolved. With 1 base removed from V and 7 bases from J, the gap between germline ends came to 15 bases. Germline CDR1 GTSNPN, CDR2 SVGIG (reference sequence). The CDR3 spans 14 residues. CDR3 coding DNA: TGTGCCTGGAGTGGTGGCGCCCGAGGTTATACGCAGTATTTT. This codes for CAWSGGARGYTQYF.

This clone appeared a few times. V usage is TRBV28 and J usage is TRBJ2-5; 11 nucleotides align to TRBD1. This CDR3 region has 17 residues. The V gene end was trimmed by 1 base and the J gene end by 7 bases; junction bases not matched to a gene: 11. The V gene's germline CDR1 is MDHEN and CDR2 SYDVKM. CDR3 region: CASSLSGQGAQRGTQYF. CDR3 nucleotide sequence: TGTGCCAGCAGTTTATCAGGACAGGGGGCGCAACGCGGGACCCAGTACTTC.

The chain uses TRBV20-1 and TRBJ2-6; D gene ambiguous. CDR1 and CDR2 (germline): DFQATT, SNEGSKA (reference sequence). The CDR3 runs 11 residues. Trimming left V 3 bases short and J 4 bases short, with 1 base between. CDR3: CSARGANVLTF. The CDR3 DNA reads as TGCAGTGCTAGGGGGGCCAACGTCCTGACTTTC.

The rearrangement joins TRBV13 to TRBJ2-1; tentative D call: TRBD2 (5 bases). CDR3 length: 17 residues. Germline-derived CDR1 and CDR2 are PRHDT and FYEKMQ (reference sequence). Between the trimmed V and J ends, which lost 0 bases and 3 bases, there was a span of 15 bases. CDR3 nucleotide sequence: TGTGCCAGCAGCTTAGGCCTTGGAGGCAGAGTCTACAATGAGCAGTTCTTC. Protein: CASSLGLGGRVYNEQFF.

The gene calls are TRBV10-3 and TRBJ1-1; maybe TRBD1 (5 bases). The germline V and J ends were trimmed by 4 bases and 3 bases, with 9 bases remaining between them. The germline gives CDR1 ENHRY, CDR2 SYGVKD. The CDR3 runs 13 residues. The CDR3 is CAISAQGDTEAFF. DNA of the CDR3: TGTGCCATCAGTGCGCAGGGAGACACTGAAGCTTTCTTT.

The V gene is TRBV13, the J gene TRBJ1-5; D is unclear. Per germline, CDR1 PRHDT and CDR2 FYEKMQ (reference sequence). V was cut by 5 bases and J by 7 bases, with 12 bases left in between. The CDR3 length is 13 residues. DNA for the CDR3: TGTGCCAGCAGCCTGGACTTAGACCAGCCCCAGCATTTT. Translating gives CASSLDLDQPQHF. The variable domain in full, completed from reference TRBV13 and TRBJ1-5, reads AAGVIQSPRHLIKEKRETATLKCYPIPRHDTVYWYQQGPGQDPQFLISFYEKMQSDKGSIPDRFSAQQFSDYHSELNMSSLELGDSALYFCASSLDLDQPQHFGDGTRLSIL.

This rearrangement joins TRBV7-9 to TRBJ2-3; TRBD1 might be the D (6 bases). Trimming took 3 bases from V and 0 from J, leaving 10 bases between them. The CDR3 is made up of 15 amino acids. Germline assignment: CDR1 SEHNR and CDR2 FQNEAQ (reference sequence). Written as DNA, the CDR3 is TGTGCCAGCAGCTTCGTGAGGGGGAGCACAGATACGCAGTATTTT. This translates into CASSFVRGSTDTQYF.